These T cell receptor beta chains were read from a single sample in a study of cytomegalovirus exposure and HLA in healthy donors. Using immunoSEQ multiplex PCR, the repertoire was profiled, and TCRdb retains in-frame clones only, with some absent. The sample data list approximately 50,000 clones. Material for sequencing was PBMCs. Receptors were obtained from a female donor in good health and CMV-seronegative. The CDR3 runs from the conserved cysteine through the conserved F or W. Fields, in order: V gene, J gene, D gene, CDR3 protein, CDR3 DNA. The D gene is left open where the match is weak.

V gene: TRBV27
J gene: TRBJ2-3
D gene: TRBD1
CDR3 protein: CASSHNGQGTDTQYF
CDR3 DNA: TGTGCCAGCAGCCACAACGGACAGGGCACAGATACGCAGTATTTT

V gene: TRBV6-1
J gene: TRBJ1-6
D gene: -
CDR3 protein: CASSESVGLYNSPLHF
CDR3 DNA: TGTGCCAGCAGTGAGTCTGTGGGCCTTTATAATTCACCCCTCCACTTT

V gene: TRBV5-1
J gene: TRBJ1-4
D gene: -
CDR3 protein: CASSSRDNEKLFF
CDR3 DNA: TGCGCCAGCAGCTCCAGGGATAATGAAAAACTGTTTTTT

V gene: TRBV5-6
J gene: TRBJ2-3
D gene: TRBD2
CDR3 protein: CASSQLAGGITDTQYF
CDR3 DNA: TGTGCCAGCAGCCAACTAGCGGGTGGAATCACAGATACGCAGTATTTT

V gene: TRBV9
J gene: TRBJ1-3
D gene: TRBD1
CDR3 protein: CASGGQVSGNTIYF
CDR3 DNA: TGTGCCAGCGGCGGACAGGTCTCTGGAAACACCATATATTTT

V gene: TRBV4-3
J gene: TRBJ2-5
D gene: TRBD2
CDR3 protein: CASSQAGGPGETQYF
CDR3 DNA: TGCGCCAGCAGCCAAGCGGGGGGGCCTGGGGAGACCCAGTACTTC

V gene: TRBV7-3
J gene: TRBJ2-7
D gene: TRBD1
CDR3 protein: CASSTGQGREQYF
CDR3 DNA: TGTGCCAGCAGCACCGGACAGGGTCGCGAGCAGTACTTC

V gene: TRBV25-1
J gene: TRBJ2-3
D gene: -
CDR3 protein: CASSEFRGLTDTQYF
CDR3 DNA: TGTGCCAGCAGTGAATTCCGCGGACTGACAGATACGCAGTATTTT

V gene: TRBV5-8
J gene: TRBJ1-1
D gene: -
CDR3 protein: CASSFNRVGEAFF
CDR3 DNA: TGTGCCAGCAGCTTCAACAGGGTGGGTGAAGCTTTCTTT

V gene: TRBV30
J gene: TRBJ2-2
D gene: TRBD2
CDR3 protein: CAWSVAGGHTGELFF
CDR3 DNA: TGTGCCTGGAGTGTAGCGGGAGGGCACACCGGGGAGCTGTTTTTT

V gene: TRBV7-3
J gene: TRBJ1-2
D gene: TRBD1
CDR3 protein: CASSSAGGASGYTF
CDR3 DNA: TGTGCCAGCAGCTCAGCAGGGGGCGCCTCTGGCTACACCTTC

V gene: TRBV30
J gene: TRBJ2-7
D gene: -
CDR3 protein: CAGSVETGGPYEQYF
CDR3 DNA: TGTGCCGGGAGTGTAGAGACAGGTGGCCCCTACGAGCAGTACTTC

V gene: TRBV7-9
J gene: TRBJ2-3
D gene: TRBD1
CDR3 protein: CASSLSRGLALPDTQYF
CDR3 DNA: TGTGCCAGCAGCTTATCCAGGGGGCTAGCCCTACCAGATACGCAGTATTTT

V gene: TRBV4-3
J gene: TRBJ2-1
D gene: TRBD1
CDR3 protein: CASSHRTTGVLEQFF
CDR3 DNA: TGCGCCAGCAGCCACCGAACGACAGGGGTTTTGGAGCAGTTCTTC

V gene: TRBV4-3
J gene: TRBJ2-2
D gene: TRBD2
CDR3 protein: CASSQDQPGGATGELFF
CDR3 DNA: TGCGCCAGCAGCCAAGATCAACCGGGGGGGGCAACCGGGGAGCTGTTTTTT

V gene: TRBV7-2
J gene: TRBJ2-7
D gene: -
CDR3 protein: CASSPRGGIYEQYF
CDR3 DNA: TGTGCCAGCAGCCCTCGAGGGGGAATATACGAGCAGTACTTC

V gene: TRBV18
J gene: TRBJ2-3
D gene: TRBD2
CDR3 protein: CASSLRTSGSTDTQYF
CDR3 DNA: TGTGCCAGCTCACTTAGGACTAGCGGGAGCACAGATACGCAGTATTTT

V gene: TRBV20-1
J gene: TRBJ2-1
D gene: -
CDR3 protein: CSARLVLEQFF
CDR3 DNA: TGCAGTGCTAGACTAGTCCTTGAGCAGTTCTTC

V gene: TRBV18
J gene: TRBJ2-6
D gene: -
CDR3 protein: CASSGSSGANVLTF
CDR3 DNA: TGTGCCAGCTCCGGGAGTAGTGGGGCCAACGTCCTGACTTTC

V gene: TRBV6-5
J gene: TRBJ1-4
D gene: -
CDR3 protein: CASRLKPGGEKLFF
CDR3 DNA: TGTGCCAGCAGGCTAAAACCGGGGGGCGAAAAACTGTTTTTT

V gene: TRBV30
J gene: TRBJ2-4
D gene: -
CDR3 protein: CAWSAPLLRTEAKNIQYF
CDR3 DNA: TGTGCCTGGAGTGCCCCTCTACTAAGGACTGAAGCCAAAAACATTCAGTACTTC

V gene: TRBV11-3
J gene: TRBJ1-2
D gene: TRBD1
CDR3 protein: CASSPGQVYGYTF
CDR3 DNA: TGTGCCAGCAGCCCCGGACAGGTCTATGGCTACACCTTC

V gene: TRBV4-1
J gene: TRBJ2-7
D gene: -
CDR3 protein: CASSQDVRSYEQYF
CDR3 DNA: TGCGCCAGCAGCCAAGATGTCCGGAGCTACGAGCAGTACTTC

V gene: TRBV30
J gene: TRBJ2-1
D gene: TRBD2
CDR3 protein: CAWSLGSGGYNEQFF
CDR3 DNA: TGTGCCTGGAGTTTAGGAAGCGGGGGATACAATGAGCAGTTCTTC

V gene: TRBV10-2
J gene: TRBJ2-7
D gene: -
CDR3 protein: CATLDKTYEQYF
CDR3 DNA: TGCGCCACCTTGGACAAGACCTACGAGCAGTACTTC

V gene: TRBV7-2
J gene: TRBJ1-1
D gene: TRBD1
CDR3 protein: CASSQEGQARGTEAFF
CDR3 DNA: TGTGCCAGCAGCCAGGAGGGACAGGCTCGGGGCACTGAAGCTTTCTTT

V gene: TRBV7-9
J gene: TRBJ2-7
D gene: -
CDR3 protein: CASSRLKSQGLQEPYEQYF
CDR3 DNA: TGTGCCAGCAGCCGACTTAAGTCGCAGGGCCTCCAAGAACCCTACGAGCAGTACTTC

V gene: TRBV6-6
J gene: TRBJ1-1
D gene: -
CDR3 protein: CASSPTDVRGAFF
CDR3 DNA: TGTGCCAGCAGTCCGACTGATGTCCGGGGAGCTTTCTTT

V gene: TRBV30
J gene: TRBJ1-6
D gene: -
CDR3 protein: CAWSMTAYNSPLHF
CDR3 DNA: TGTGCCTGGAGCATGACAGCCTATAATTCACCCCTCCACTTT

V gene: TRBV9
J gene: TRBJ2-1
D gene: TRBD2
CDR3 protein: CASSLGTSDSYNEQFF
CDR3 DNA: TGTGCCAGCAGCCTAGGAACTAGCGACTCCTACAATGAGCAGTTCTTC